This T cell receptor (beta chain) came from a study of blood T cell repertoires in COVID-19. Study in general: Samples came from the United States, Italy and Spain, spanning acute and convalescent COVID-19. PBMCs, B-cell-depleted T cells, or T cells were the source of the cDNA or gDNA that made up the material.

This clone has a handful of counts. The V gene end was trimmed by 6 bases and the J gene end by 7 bases; junction bases not matched to a gene: 13. The CDR3 is made up of 16 amino acids. Germline V CDR1 and CDR2: LNHDA, SQIVND (reference sequence). Cohort 3 recovery required two negative PCRs, clearance, or symptom resolution. Original methodology: Nucleated cell number was recorded as an estimate derived from reference gene primer amplification. The assay was immunoSEQ multiplex PCR, and TCRdb's table has in-frame clones only and misses some. D and trimming were read from the DNA, whereas the V and J calls and clone size are those reported in that table. The sample holds around 250,000 clones, 75% to 90% seen once.

The V gene is TRBV19, the J gene TRBJ1-5, with TRBD1 identical over 9 bases. The source is a woman aged 45-65 years who had recovered from COVID-19. Input material: PBMCs or T cells enriched from blood (not recorded which). The CDR3 loop is CASRHWGTGPRQPQHF. Here the CDR3 DNA reads TGTGCCAGTAGGCACTGGGGGACAGGGCCTAGGCAGCCCCAGCATTTT. The complete variable domain, with remaining parts taken from reference TRBV19 and TRBJ1-5, reads DGGITQSPKYLFRKEGQNVTLSCEQNLNHDAMYWYRQDPGQGLRLIYYSQIVNDFQKGDIAEGYSVSREKKESFPLTVTSAQKNPTAFYLCASRHWGTGPRQPQHFGDGTRLSIL.